The 10 T cell receptor beta chains listed next were all sequenced from one sample in a study of T-cell memory formation after mild COVID-19. TCRdb re-analysed the 5' RACE reads in MiXCR, keeping a single row per CDR3 protein. Of approximately 260,000 distinct CDR3 sequences listed, approximately 16% are singletons. The sequenced material came from PBMCs or a T cell subset sorted from them (not recorded which). These receptors were taken from a man aged 18 to 35 who had mild COVID-19 (a few samples of this study predate the infection). Cell type and time point are not known.

J is TRBJ1-1 and V is TRBV4-2; perhaps TRBD1 as D (6 bases). The CDR3 is made up of 15 amino acids. The germline V gene encodes CDR1 LGHNA and CDR2 YNFKEQ. The germline V and J ends were trimmed by 4 bases and 4 bases, with 16 bases remaining between them. The CDR3 region is CASSRIQGSSTEAFF. The CDR3, as DNA: TGTGCCAGCAGCCGCATACAGGGTAGTAGCACTGAAGCTTTCTTT.

This sequence joins TRBV3-1 and TRBJ1-2; TRBD1 might be the D (6 bases). The ends were cut back, 4 bases at V and 2 bases at J, with 11 bases in the middle. Germline CDR1 LGHDT, CDR2 YNNKEL (reference sequence). The CDR3 runs 14 residues. The CDR3 loop reads CASSPAGTNYGYTF. The CDR3 DNA sequence: TGTGCCAGCAGCCCAGCCGGGACAAACTATGGCTACACCTTC.

The chain has TRBV4-1 and TRBJ2-7; D is unresolved. This CDR3 is built from 13 residues. The V gene lost 0 bases and the J gene lost 3 bases, with 6 bases spanning the gap. The germline V gene encodes CDR1 MGHRA and CDR2 YSYEKL. DNA for the CDR3: TGCGCCAGCAGCCAAGAGTGGGGCTACGAGCAGTACTTC. This codes for CASSQEWGYEQYF.

V usage is TRBV2 and J usage is TRBJ2-1, with 8 bases aligning to TRBD2. CDR3 size: 12 residues. With V trimmed by 1 base and J by 10 bases, 0 bases remained unmatched. Germline values: CDR1 SNHLY, CDR2 FYNNEI. CDR3 amino acids: CASSEVAGEQFF. DNA for the CDR3: TGTGCCAGCAGTGAAGTAGCGGGGGAGCAGTTCTTC. Filled out from reference TRBV2 and TRBJ2-1, the complete variable domain reads EPEVTQTPSHQVTQMGQEVILRCVPISNHLYFYWYRQILGQKVEFLVSFYNNEISEKSEIFDDQFSVERPDGSNFTLKIRSTKLEDSAMYFCASSEVAGEQFFGPGTRLTVL.

The chain recombines TRBV6-5 with TRBJ2-5, with D unclear. The ends were cut back, 2 bases at V and 4 bases at J, with 8 bases in the middle. From germline, CDR1 is MNHEY and CDR2 SVGAGI. The CDR3 contains 13 residues. DNA of the CDR3: TGTGCCAGCAGTTACCTCTTGGGAGAGACCCAGTACTTC. It encodes CASSYLLGETQYF.

This clonotype was seen only a few times. The gene calls are TRBV19 and TRBJ2-1, with D perhaps TRBD2 (5 bases). V was cut by 7 bases and J by 7 bases, with 17 bases left in between. In germline, CDR1 is LNHDA, CDR2 SQIVND (reference sequence). The CDR3 sequence is 14 residues long. The CDR3 bases are TGTGCCAGTAACCGGGGTTCGTCCACGAATGAGCAGTTCTTC. As protein: CASNRGSSTNEQFF.

This clonotype has a handful of counts. V and J are TRBV7-9 and TRBJ2-3; D perhaps matches TRBD1 (6 bases). Per germline, CDR1 SEHNR and CDR2 FQNEAQ (reference sequence). The length of the CDR3 is 14 residues. Trimming took off 3 bases at V and 4 bases at J, with 11 bases between the two ends. CDR3 DNA: TGTGCCAGCAGCTTTCCGCAGGGGCCAGATACGCAGTATTTT. Its translation is CASSFPQGPDTQYF.

This clonotype has only a few counts. CDR3 DNA sequence: TGCGCCAGCAGGGGGACCGGGACAGCGCCCTACGAGCAGTACTTC. This codes for CASRGTGTAPYEQYF. The J gene is TRBJ2-7, the V gene TRBV5-1, with 7 bases identical to TRBD1. Trimming took 5 bases from V and 2 from J; bases not matched to a gene: 10. Germline lookup yields CDR1 SGHRS and CDR2 YFSETQ. This CDR3 contains 15 residues.

This clonotype turned up a few times. The chain links TRBV7-9 to TRBJ2-7; TRBD1 aligns across 7 bases. V dropped 1 base and J dropped 5; count of bases not matched to a gene: 5. The germline V gene has CDR1 SEHNR and CDR2 FQNEAQ (reference sequence). The CDR3 totals 14 residues. CDR3 coding DNA: TGTGCCAGCAGCTTAGGGGCGACAGGGAACGAGCAGTACGTC. Amino acid sequence: CASSLGATGNEQYV.

V gene TRBV5-1 combines with J gene TRBJ1-2; D gene ambiguous. The CDR3 is 18 residues long. Trimming stripped 4 bases from V and 1 base from J, with 23 bases between. CDR1 is SGHRS and CDR2 is YFSETQ in the germline V gene. Here the CDR3 reads CASSHRPREDWGNYGYTF. The CDR3 DNA sequence: TGCGCCAGCAGCCACCGCCCGAGGGAGGATTGGGGTAACTATGGCTACACCTTC.